Presented here are 27 T cell receptor beta chains from one specimen sequenced in a study of immune cell composition in non-small cell lung cancer. Profiled with immunoSEQ multiplex PCR; TCRdb holds only in-frame clones, not every one. The data show about 8,700 clones, under 70% seen once. The normal lung sample lay at least 3 cm, and maximally far, from the tumour. Sequencing was carried out using non-adjacent lung tissue. The receptors were sampled from a human donor with non-small cell lung cancer.

This clone is deemed medium-sized (0.01 to 0.1%). One junction end does not reproduce the germline sequence, and a read error may be involved. This sequence joins TRBV7-7 and TRBJ2-5, with 7 nucleotides matching TRBD2. The germline gives CDR1 SSHAT, CDR2 FNYEAQ (reference sequence). This CDR3 has 15 residues. As DNA, the CDR3 is TGTGCTAGCAGCGCTCGACTAGCCGTAGGGGAGACCCAGTACTTC. It specifies CASSARLAVGETQYF.

The chain is built from TRBV19 and TRBJ2-5, with 9 bases fitting TRBD1. J was trimmed by 0 bases and V by 3 bases; bases with no gene match: 5. The CDR3 contains 16 residues. Germline lookup yields CDR1 LNHDA and CDR2 SQIVND (reference sequence). CDR3 nucleotide sequence: TGTGCCAGTAGTATTGGGACAGGGATGTACCAAGAGACCCAGTACTTC. This sequence encodes CASSIGTGMYQETQYF.

The chain couples TRBV6-5 to TRBJ1-1; D gene ambiguous. The V gene's germline CDR1 is MNHEY and CDR2 SVGAGI. There are 13 residues in the CDR3. V was pared by 7 bases and J by 1 base, with 10 bases between. The CDR3 loop is CASTTTQNTEAFF. Written as DNA, the CDR3 is TGTGCCAGCACCACGACACAGAACACTGAAGCTTTCTTT.

The rearrangement links TRBV19 to TRBJ2-7, with TRBD1 as a possible D gene (5 bases). Between the trimmed V and J ends, which lost 5 bases and 0 bases, there was a span of 20 bases. This CDR3 is 17 amino acids long. CDR1 is LNHDA and CDR2 is SQIVND in the germline V gene (reference sequence). CDR3 sequence (DNA): TGTGCCAGTAGTCCCCGGTGGGGCCGTTCTCCCTCCTACGAGCAGTACTTC. Translating it yields CASSPRWGRSPSYEQYF.

This sequence joins TRBV9 and TRBJ2-5; D not resolved. V lost 0 bases and J lost 0, with 9 bases in between. Looked up from germline, CDR1 is SGDLS and CDR2 is YYNGEE. The CDR3 extends over 15 amino acids. The CDR3 loop is CASSVATAYQETQYF. In DNA form, the CDR3 reads TGTGCCAGCAGCGTAGCCACAGCTTACCAAGAGACCCAGTACTTC.

The chain combines TRBV19 with TRBJ1-3; tentative D call: TRBD1 (5 bases). CDR3 length: 12 amino acids. Trimming took 7 bases from V and 4 from J, leaving 8 bases between them. Germline V gene lookup returns CDR1 LNHDA and CDR2 SQIVND (reference sequence). CDR3 sequence (DNA): TGTGCCAGTACCCAGGGCGGAAACACCATATATTTT. This encodes CASTQGGNTIYF. Drawing the rest from reference TRBV19 and TRBJ1-3, the complete variable domain is DGGITQSPKYLFRKEGQNVTLSCEQNLNHDAMYWYRQDPGQGLRLIYYSQIVNDFQKGDIAEGYSVSREKKESFPLTVTSAQKNPTAFYLCASTQGGNTIYFGEGSWLTVV.

The chain joins TRBV9 to TRBJ2-5, with TRBD1 matching over 7 bases. Germline CDR1 is SGDLS and CDR2 is YYNGEE. The ends lost 0 bases at V and 4 bases at J; junction bases unmatched: 6. The CDR3 runs to 15 residues. The CDR3 nucleotides read TGTGCCAGCAGCGTAGGACAGGGAGAAGGAGAGACCCAGTACTTC. It translates to CASSVGQGEGETQYF.

The CDR3 bases are TGTGCCTGGAGGAACAGGGGGTTCTCTTACACCTTC. It translates to CAWRNRGFSYTF. V and J are TRBV30 and TRBJ1-2; 8 bases map to TRBD1. CDR1 is GTSNPN, CDR2 SVGIG, per germline (reference sequence). The CDR3 has 12 amino acids. V shed 3 bases, J shed 11 bases, and the junction held 8 bases outside the gene matches.

This clone turned up a few times. The V call is TRBV4-2, the J call TRBJ2-1; 8 bases are a match to TRBD2. The length of the CDR3 is 14 residues. Looked up from germline, CDR1 is LGHNA and CDR2 is YNFKEQ. V lost 3 bases to trimming and J lost 7 bases; unmatched junction nucleotides: 5. The CDR3 DNA is TGTGCCAGCAGCCAGGGAGGCGGGGGGAATGAGCAGTTCTTC. Translated: CASSQGGGGNEQFF.

CDR3 amino acids: CASSLAASNEQFF. In DNA, the CDR3 is TGTGCCAGTAGCCTAGCGGCAAGCAATGAGCAGTTCTTC. The chain couples TRBV19 to TRBJ2-1, with 7 bases fitting TRBD2. Trimming removed 6 bases from V and 6 bases from J; junction bases left unmatched: 5. Germline V gene sequence: CDR1 LNHDA, CDR2 SQIVND (reference sequence). The length of the CDR3 is 13 residues.

This clone was seen more than once but under ten times. The chain joins TRBV18 to TRBJ2-7; D may be TRBD1 (6 bases). The V gene lost 4 bases and the J gene lost 3 bases, with 13 bases spanning the gap. The germline V gene has CDR1 KGHSH and CDR2 LQKENI. The CDR3 is 14 amino acids. The CDR3, as DNA: TGTGCCAGCTCACTAAGGACAGCGGACTACGAGCAGTACTTC. It is translated as CASSLRTADYEQYF.

This clone has only one observation. The gene calls are TRBV11-2 and TRBJ2-3, with D hard to call. The ends were cut back, 7 bases at V and 1 base at J, with 12 bases in the middle. CDR3 size: 14 residues. Germline CDR1 reads SGHAT; CDR2 reads FQNNGV. CDR3 amino acids: CASTLSLGTDTQYF. CDR3 in DNA: TGTGCCAGCACCCTATCCCTCGGCACAGATACGCAGTATTTT.

This clone was counted only a few times. The rearrangement joins TRBV19 to TRBJ1-1; no clear D. CDR1 is LNHDA and CDR2 is SQIVND in the germline V gene (reference sequence). Trimming pared 10 bases from V and 1 base from J, leaving 10 bases between. This CDR3 is 12 amino acids long. DNA for the CDR3: TGTGCCACCCAAGGGAGGAACACTGAAGCTTTCTTT. Translated, it gives CATQGRNTEAFF.

The chain is built from TRBV2 and TRBJ2-7, with D perhaps TRBD1 (5 bases). The germline CDR1 and CDR2 sequences are SNHLY and FYNNEI. The V gene lost 4 bases and the J gene lost 4 bases, with 8 bases spanning the gap. This CDR3 spans 12 amino acids. The CDR3 loop is CASSVKGYEQYF. The CDR3 DNA follows: TGTGCCAGCAGTGTTAAGGGGTACGAGCAGTACTTC.

This sequence joins TRBV7-2 and TRBJ2-3; D unresolved. Trimming took 1 base from V and 4 from J, leaving 6 bases between them. Per germline, CDR1 SGHTA and CDR2 FQGNSA. The CDR3 covers 13 residues. CDR3 nucleotide sequence: TGTGCCAGCAGCTTAGATTTCGCAGATACGCAGTATTTT. This codes for CASSLDFADTQYF.

The V and J genes are TRBV6-1 and TRBJ1-2, with 10 nucleotides matching TRBD1. The J segment lost 5 bases and the V segment lost 4 bases, leaving 7 bases of the junction unmatched. The CDR3 has 15 amino acids. Germline V gene sequence: CDR1 MNHNS, CDR2 SASEGT. The CDR3 sequence is CASSVIGTGEYGYTF. CDR3 DNA: TGTGCCAGCAGTGTAATTGGGACAGGGGAATATGGCTACACCTTC.

The chain is built from TRBV9 and TRBJ1-6; 8 bases match TRBD1. The V gene end was trimmed by 3 bases and the J gene end by 7 bases; junction bases not matched to a gene: 15. CDR1 SGDLS and CDR2 YYNGEE come from the germline V gene. CDR3 length equals 18 residues. Written as DNA, the CDR3 is TGTGCCAGCAGCGCAACCCCAGGGGGCGTATATATGAATTCACCCCTCCACTTT. This encodes CASSATPGGVYMNSPLHF.

V and J are TRBV6-1 and TRBJ2-3; possibly TRBD1 for D (5 bases). There are 14 residues in the CDR3. Trimming shortened V by 7 bases and J by 0 bases, and 11 bases separated the two germline ends. The germline V gene has CDR1 MNHNS and CDR2 SASEGT. The CDR3 DNA follows: TGTGCCAGCATACTGACAGTTAGCACAGATACGCAGTATTTT. Translating it yields CASILTVSTDTQYF.

The V call is TRBV19, the J call TRBJ2-2, with TRBD1 identical over 10 bases. Germline loops: CDR1 LNHDA, CDR2 SQIVND (reference sequence). Trimming cost V 7 bases and J 1 base; bases outside gene matches: 9. CDR3 length equals 17 residues. As DNA, the CDR3 is TGTGCCAGTAATTCCTTGTGGGACAGGGGGAACACCGGGGAGCTGTTTTTT. Residues: CASNSLWDRGNTGELFF.

The chain uses TRBV28 and TRBJ1-5; no reliable D call. With 2 bases removed from V and 4 bases from J, the gap between germline ends came to 15 bases. The CDR3 has 16 residues. In germline, CDR1 is MDHEN, CDR2 SYDVKM. CDR3 coding DNA: TGTGCCAGCAGTTTAAACGCGGGGTGGGGAAATCAGCCCCAGCATTTT. Translation: CASSLNAGWGNQPQHF.

The DNA for the CDR3 is TGTGCCAGCAGCTCGGGACAGCCCTACGAGCAGTACTTC. Translated, it gives CASSSGQPYEQYF. The rearrangement joins TRBV5-5 to TRBJ2-7; TRBD1 matches 7 bases. Germline assignment: CDR1 SGHKS and CDR2 YYEKEE (reference sequence). The CDR3 length is 13 residues. The V gene end was trimmed by 3 bases and the J gene end by 2 bases; junction bases not matched to a gene: 2. Variable domain in full (rest from reference TRBV5-5 and TRBJ2-7): DAGVTQSPTHLIKTRGQQVTLRCSPISGHKSVSWYQQVLGQGPQFIFQYYEKEERGRGNFPDRFSARQFPNYSSELNVNALLLGDSALYLCASSSGQPYEQYFGPGTRLTVT.

This chain uses TRBV2 with TRBJ2-5, with 7 bases matching TRBD1. J gave up 5 bases and V 4 bases, and 4 bases lay outside the gene matches. The V gene's germline CDR1 is SNHLY and CDR2 FYNNEI. The CDR3 is 13 residues long. CDR3 sequence (DNA): TGTGCCAGCAGTGGACAGGGAATCGAGACCCAGTACTTC. As protein: CASSGQGIETQYF. The whole variable domain, filled in from reference TRBV2 and TRBJ2-5, reads EPEVTQTPSHQVTQMGQEVILRCVPISNHLYFYWYRQILGQKVEFLVSFYNNEISEKSEIFDDQFSVERPDGSNFTLKIRSTKLEDSAMYFCASSGQGIETQYFGPGTRLLVL.

V gene TRBV5-1 combines with J gene TRBJ2-1; 9 bases are shared with TRBD1. This CDR3 contains 14 residues. The germline CDR1 and CDR2 sequences are SGHRS and YFSETQ. Trimming cost V 6 bases and J 7 bases; bases outside gene matches: 8. CDR3: CASTPGQGQNEQFF. CDR3 DNA: TGCGCCAGCACCCCTGGACAGGGGCAAAATGAGCAGTTCTTC.

The chain employs TRBV6-6 and TRBJ1-1, with D possibly TRBD1 on 5 matching bases. The germline V gene encodes CDR1 MNHNY and CDR2 SVGAGI (reference sequence). Between the trimmed V and J ends, which lost 8 bases and 3 bases, there was a span of 10 bases. CDR3 size: 12 residues. The CDR3 protein is CASAGWDTEAFF. The CDR3, as DNA: TGTGCCAGCGCAGGGTGGGACACTGAAGCTTTCTTT.

The genes are TRBV7-9 and TRBJ2-7; maybe TRBD1 (5 bases). Germline V CDR1 and CDR2: SEHNR, FQNEAQ (reference sequence). V was trimmed by 3 bases and J by 3 bases, leaving 12 bases between them. The CDR3 is 14 residues long. The CDR3 sequence: CASSLTAPSYEQYF. The CDR3 DNA sequence: TGTGCCAGCAGCTTGACAGCTCCAAGCTACGAGCAGTACTTC.

This clone came up once. For the CDR3, the DNA is TGTGCCAGTAGTGTCGGGGGCTCTGGGGCCAACGTCCTGACTTTC. Protein: CASSVGGSGANVLTF. The chain carries TRBV19 and TRBJ2-6; D is perhaps TRBD2 (6 bases). The CDR3 is 15 amino acids. CDR1 LNHDA and CDR2 SQIVND come from the germline V gene (reference sequence). Between the trimmed V and J ends, which lost 5 bases and 0 bases, there was a span of 8 bases. The whole variable domain, remainder taken from reference TRBV19 and TRBJ2-6, is DGGITQSPKYLFRKEGQNVTLSCEQNLNHDAMYWYRQDPGQGLRLIYYSQIVNDFQKGDIAEGYSVSREKKESFPLTVTSAQKNPTAFYLCASSVGGSGANVLTFGAGSRLTVL.

The rearrangement joins TRBV7-8 to TRBJ1-2; 7 nucleotides agree with TRBD1. The germline V gene encodes CDR1 SGHVS and CDR2 FQNEAQ. This CDR3 is built from 14 residues. V gave up 5 bases and J gave up 2 bases; unmatched junction bases: 5. Here the CDR3 reads CASSNDRVNYGYTF. CDR3 in DNA: TGTGCCAGCAGCAACGACAGGGTGAACTATGGCTACACCTTC.